This record covers a single T cell receptor beta chain. These data are taken from a study of long-term antiretroviral therapy in people with HIV. Study overall: The earliest samples came from an era when ART typically awaited falling CD4 counts.

At the survey level, the v3.0 immunoSEQ assay was run. Produced via immunoSEQ multiplex PCR; TCRdb's table is partial and in-frame only. The sample gives tens of thousands of clones, 75% to 85% of which show up once; 14% is in the top ten. Germline V CDR1 and CDR2: SQVTM, ANQGSEA. V was shortened by 6 bases and J by 0 bases, with 8 bases between the two germline ends. The CDR3 is 12 amino acids. The rearrangement joins TRBV29-1 to TRBJ1-1; weak D call: TRBD1 (5 bases). Sequencing was performed on unsorted PBMCs, taken 2.9 years after starting antiretroviral therapy. The TCR was taken from a man aged 50 or older with HIV. The CDR3 here is CSVLQVNTEAFF. CDR3 coding DNA: TGCAGCGTCTTACAGGTGAACACTGAAGCTTTCTTT.